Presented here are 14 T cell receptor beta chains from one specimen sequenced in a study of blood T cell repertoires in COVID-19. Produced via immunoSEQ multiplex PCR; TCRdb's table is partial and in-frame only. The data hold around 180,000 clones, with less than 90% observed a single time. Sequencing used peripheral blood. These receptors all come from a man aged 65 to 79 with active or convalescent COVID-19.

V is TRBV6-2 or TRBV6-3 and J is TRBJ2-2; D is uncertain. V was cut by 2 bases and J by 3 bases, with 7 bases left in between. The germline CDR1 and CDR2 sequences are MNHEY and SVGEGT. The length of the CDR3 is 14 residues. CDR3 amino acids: CASSYGDYTGELFF. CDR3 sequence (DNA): TGTGCCAGCAGTTACGGTGACTACACCGGGGAGCTGTTTTTT.

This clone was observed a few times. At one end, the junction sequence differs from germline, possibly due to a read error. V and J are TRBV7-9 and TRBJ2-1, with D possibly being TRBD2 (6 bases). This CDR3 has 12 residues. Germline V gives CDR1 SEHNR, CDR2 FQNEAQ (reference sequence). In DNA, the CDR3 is TGTGCCAGCAGCTTTGACTTGGTGGGCGGGATCTTC. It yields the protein CASSFDLVGGIF. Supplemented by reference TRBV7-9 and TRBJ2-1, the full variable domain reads DTGVSQNPRHKITKRGQNVTFRCDPISEHNRLYWYRQTLGQGPEFLTYFQNEAQLEKSRLLSDRFSAERPKGSFSTLEIQRTEQGDSAMYLCASSFDLVGGIFGPGTRLTVL.

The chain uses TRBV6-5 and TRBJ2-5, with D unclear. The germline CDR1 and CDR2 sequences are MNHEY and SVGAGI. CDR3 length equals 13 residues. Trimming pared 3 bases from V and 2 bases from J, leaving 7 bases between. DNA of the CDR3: TGTGCCAGCAGTTATGCCCGGCAAGAGACCCAGTACTTC. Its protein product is CASSYARQETQYF.

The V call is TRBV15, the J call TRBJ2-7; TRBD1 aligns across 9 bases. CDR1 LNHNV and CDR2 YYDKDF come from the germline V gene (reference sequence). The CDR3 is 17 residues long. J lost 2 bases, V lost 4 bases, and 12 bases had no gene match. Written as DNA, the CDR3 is TGTGCCACCAGCAAAGACCTCGACAGGGGGAGGGCCTACGAGCAGTACTTC. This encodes CATSKDLDRGRAYEQYF.

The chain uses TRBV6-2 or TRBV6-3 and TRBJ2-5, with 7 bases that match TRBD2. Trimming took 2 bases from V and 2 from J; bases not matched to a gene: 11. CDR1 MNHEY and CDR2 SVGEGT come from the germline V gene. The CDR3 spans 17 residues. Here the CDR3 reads CASSYRAVWEGQETQYF. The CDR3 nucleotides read TGTGCCAGCAGTTACAGGGCTGTTTGGGAGGGACAAGAGACCCAGTACTTC.

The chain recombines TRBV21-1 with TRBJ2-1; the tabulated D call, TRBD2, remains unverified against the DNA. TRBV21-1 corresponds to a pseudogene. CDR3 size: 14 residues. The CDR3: CASLGNPRRDEQFF. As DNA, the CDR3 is TGTGCCAGTCTCGGGAACCCGCGGCGGGATGAGCAGTTCTTC.

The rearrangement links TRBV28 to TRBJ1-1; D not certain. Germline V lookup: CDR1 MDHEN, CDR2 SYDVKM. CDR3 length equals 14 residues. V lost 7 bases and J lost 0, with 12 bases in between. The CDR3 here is CASTPMGMNTEAFF. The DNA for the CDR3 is TGTGCCAGCACCCCAATGGGCATGAACACTGAAGCTTTCTTT.

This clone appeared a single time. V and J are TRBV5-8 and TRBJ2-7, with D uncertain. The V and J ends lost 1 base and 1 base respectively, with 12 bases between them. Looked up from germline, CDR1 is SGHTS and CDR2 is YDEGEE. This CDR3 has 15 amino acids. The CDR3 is CASSLTQISSYEQYF. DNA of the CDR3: TGTGCCAGCAGCTTGACCCAGATTTCTTCCTACGAGCAGTACTTC.

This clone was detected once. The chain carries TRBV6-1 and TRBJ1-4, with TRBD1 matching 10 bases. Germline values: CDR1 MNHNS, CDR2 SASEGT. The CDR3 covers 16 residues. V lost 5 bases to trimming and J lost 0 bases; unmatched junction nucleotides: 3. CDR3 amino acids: CASSQGTGATNEKLFF. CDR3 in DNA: TGTGCCAGCAGTCAAGGGACAGGGGCAACTAATGAAAAACTGTTTTTT.

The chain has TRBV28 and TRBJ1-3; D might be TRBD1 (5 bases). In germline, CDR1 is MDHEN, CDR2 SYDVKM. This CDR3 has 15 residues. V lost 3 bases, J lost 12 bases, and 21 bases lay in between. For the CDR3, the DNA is TGTGCCAGCAGTTTCAGTCATAGGGGCCACGGGGGCATATATTTT. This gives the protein CASSFSHRGHGGIYF.

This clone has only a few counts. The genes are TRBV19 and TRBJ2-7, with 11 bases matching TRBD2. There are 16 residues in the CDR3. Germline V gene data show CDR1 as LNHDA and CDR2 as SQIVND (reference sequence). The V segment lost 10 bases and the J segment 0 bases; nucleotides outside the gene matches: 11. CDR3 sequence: CATSYGTSGNSYEQYF. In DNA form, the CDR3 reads TGTGCCACCTCATACGGGACTAGCGGAAACTCCTACGAGCAGTACTTC. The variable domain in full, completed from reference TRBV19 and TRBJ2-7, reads DGGITQSPKYLFRKEGQNVTLSCEQNLNHDAMYWYRQDPGQGLRLIYYSQIVNDFQKGDIAEGYSVSREKKESFPLTVTSAQKNPTAFYLCATSYGTSGNSYEQYFGPGTRLTVT.

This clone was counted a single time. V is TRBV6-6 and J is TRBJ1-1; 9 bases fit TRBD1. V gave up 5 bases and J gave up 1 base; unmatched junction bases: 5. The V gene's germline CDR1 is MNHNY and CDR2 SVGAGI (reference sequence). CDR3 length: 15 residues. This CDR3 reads CASSNPGQGNTEAFF. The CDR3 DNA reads TGTGCCAGCAGTAATCCGGGACAGGGGAACACTGAAGCTTTCTTT.

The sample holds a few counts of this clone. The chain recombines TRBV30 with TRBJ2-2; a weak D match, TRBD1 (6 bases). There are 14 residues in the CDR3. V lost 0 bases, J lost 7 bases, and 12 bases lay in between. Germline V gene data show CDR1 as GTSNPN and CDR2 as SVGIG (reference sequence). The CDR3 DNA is TGTGCCTGGAGTGTGACGAGGGGGAGCGGGGAGCTGTTTTTT. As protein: CAWSVTRGSGELFF.

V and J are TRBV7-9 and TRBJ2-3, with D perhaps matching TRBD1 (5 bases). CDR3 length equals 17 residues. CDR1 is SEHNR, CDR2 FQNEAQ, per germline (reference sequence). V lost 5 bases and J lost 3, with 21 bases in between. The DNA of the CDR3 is TGTGCCAGCAGCCCCCCCCGACAGTACCGTCCGACAGATACGCAGTATTTT. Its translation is CASSPPRQYRPTDTQYF.